A selection of T cell receptor beta chains follows, all from one sample in a study of Ad26.COV2.S vaccination and SARS-CoV-2 variants. Assay used: immunoSEQ multiplex PCR; TCRdb lists only in-frame clones, some missing. This sample has about 280,000 clones, with about 89% found just once. This specimen was peripheral blood, taken in a trial of Ad26.COV2.S vaccine versus placebo. These receptors came from a person aged 18-60 years who received the Ad26.COV2.S COVID-19 vaccine or a placebo. CDR3s include the opening cysteine and the closing phenylalanine or tryptophan. D genes are given only for firm matches. Not every row has a clone size; where given, it reads once, few, many or a size class.

d_call: -; v_call: TRBV7-3; j_call: TRBJ1-1; clone_size: few; cdr3_aa: CASSTKQGMGTEAFF; cdr3_nt: TGTGCCAGCAGCACGAAACAGGGAATGGGCACTGAAGCTTTCTTT
d_call: TRBD1; v_call: TRBV3-1/TRBV3-2; j_call: TRBJ2-1; clone_size: -; cdr3_aa: CASSQDWTGAGEQFF; cdr3_nt: TGTGCCAGCAGCCAAGATTGGACAGGGGCCGGAGAGCAGTTCTTC
d_call: -; v_call: TRBV5-1; j_call: TRBJ1-3; clone_size: -; cdr3_aa: CASSSNQGPPGNTIYF; cdr3_nt: TGCGCCAGCAGCTCGAACCAAGGTCCTCCTGGAAACACCATATATTTT
d_call: TRBD1; v_call: TRBV2; j_call: TRBJ1-5; clone_size: few; cdr3_aa: CASRTGPLDQPQHF; cdr3_nt: TGTGCCAGCAGGACAGGGCCGCTCGATCAGCCCCAGCATTTT
d_call: TRBD1; v_call: TRBV19; j_call: TRBJ1-1; clone_size: -; cdr3_aa: CASSLDRENTEAFF; cdr3_nt: TGTGCCAGTAGTCTGGACAGGGAGAACACTGAAGCTTTCTTT
d_call: -; v_call: TRBV27; j_call: TRBJ1-1; clone_size: once; cdr3_aa: CASSLYSGTEAFF; cdr3_nt: TGTGCCAGCAGTTTATATAGTGGCACTGAAGCTTTCTTT
d_call: -; v_call: TRBV27; j_call: TRBJ2-7; clone_size: -; cdr3_aa: CASSSSLPPGSLNSYEQYF; cdr3_nt: TGTGCCAGCAGTTCGTCCCTACCCCCGGGGTCCCTTAATTCCTACGAGCAGTACTTC
d_call: -; v_call: TRBV10-3; j_call: TRBJ2-7; clone_size: -; cdr3_aa: CAISELLYEQYF; cdr3_nt: TGTGCCATCAGTGAGCTCTTGTACGAGCAGTACTTC
d_call: TRBD1; v_call: TRBV6-2/TRBV6-3; j_call: TRBJ1-2; clone_size: -; cdr3_aa: CASSYFGQEDYGYTF; cdr3_nt: TGTGCCAGCAGTTACTTTGGACAGGAGGACTATGGCTACACCTTC
d_call: -; v_call: TRBV19; j_call: TRBJ1-3; clone_size: -; cdr3_aa: CASMELGDGNTIYF; cdr3_nt: TGTGCCAGTATGGAGTTGGGAGATGGAAACACCATATATTTT
d_call: TRBD1; v_call: TRBV7-2; j_call: TRBJ1-2; clone_size: once; cdr3_aa: CASSSDRVSSGYTF; cdr3_nt: TGTGCCAGCAGTTCAGACAGGGTGAGCTCGGGCTACACCTTC
d_call: -; v_call: TRBV5-1; j_call: TRBJ1-4; clone_size: -; cdr3_aa: CASSPNYGGRATNEKLFF; cdr3_nt: TGCGCCAGCAGCCCAAACTACGGGGGGCGAGCGACTAATGAAAAACTGTTTTTT
d_call: TRBD2; v_call: TRBV14; j_call: TRBJ2-1; clone_size: -; cdr3_aa: CASSPRTRGEQFF; cdr3_nt: TGTGCCAGCAGCCCGCGGACTAGGGGTGAGCAGTTCTTC
d_call: -; v_call: TRBV6-5; j_call: TRBJ1-1; clone_size: -; cdr3_aa: CASSYAGRKAFF; cdr3_nt: TGTGCCAGCAGTTACGCCGGACGAAAAGCTTTCTTT
d_call: TRBD1; v_call: TRBV6-2/TRBV6-3; j_call: TRBJ1-5; clone_size: -; cdr3_aa: CASSYSQTGERNQPQHF; cdr3_nt: TGTGCCAGCAGTTACTCCCAGACAGGGGAAAGGAATCAGCCCCAGCATTTT
d_call: TRBD2; v_call: TRBV4-1; j_call: TRBJ2-5; clone_size: -; cdr3_aa: CASSRNHFTSGWGDQYF; cdr3_nt: TGCGCCAGCAGCCGGAACCATTTTACTAGCGGATGGGGTGACCAGTACTTC
d_call: -; v_call: TRBV6-5; j_call: TRBJ1-5; clone_size: few; cdr3_aa: CASSWGGINQPQHF; cdr3_nt: TGTGCCAGCAGTTGGGGGGGTATCAATCAGCCCCAGCATTTT
d_call: TRBD2; v_call: TRBV4-1; j_call: TRBJ2-7; clone_size: few; cdr3_aa: CASSLTSGSYEQYF; cdr3_nt: TGCGCCAGCAGCCTGACTAGCGGATCCTACGAGCAGTACTTC
d_call: -; v_call: TRBV6-1; j_call: TRBJ1-1; clone_size: many; cdr3_aa: CASSERRDGTEAFF; cdr3_nt: TGTGCCAGCAGTGAACGCAGGGACGGCACTGAAGCTTTCTTT
d_call: -; v_call: TRBV12-3/TRBV12-4; j_call: TRBJ1-2; clone_size: -; cdr3_aa: CASSPRGFYGYTF; cdr3_nt: TGTGCCAGCAGCCCACGAGGGTTCTATGGCTACACCTTC
d_call: TRBD1; v_call: TRBV30; j_call: TRBJ2-1; clone_size: -; cdr3_aa: CAWKVGQGINEQFF; cdr3_nt: TGTGCCTGGAAGGTGGGACAGGGGATCAATGAGCAGTTCTTC
d_call: -; v_call: TRBV5-1; j_call: TRBJ1-2; clone_size: -; cdr3_aa: CASSLGGAANYGYTF; cdr3_nt: TGCGCCAGCAGCTTAGGGGGGGCGGCAAACTATGGCTACACCTTC
d_call: -; v_call: TRBV5-6; j_call: TRBJ2-7; clone_size: -; cdr3_aa: CASSLFLPRQAPYEQYF; cdr3_nt: TGTGCCAGCAGCTTGTTCCTGCCGAGACAGGCACCCTACGAGCAGTACTTC
d_call: -; v_call: TRBV5-5; j_call: TRBJ2-3; clone_size: -; cdr3_aa: CASSPRTDTQYF; cdr3_nt: TGTGCCAGCAGCCCCCGCACAGATACGCAGTATTTT
d_call: -; v_call: TRBV7-8; j_call: TRBJ2-7; clone_size: -; cdr3_aa: CASSPRVAYEQYF; cdr3_nt: TGTGCCAGCAGCCCCAGGGTGGCCTACGAGCAGTACTTC
d_call: -; v_call: TRBV15; j_call: TRBJ2-7; clone_size: -; cdr3_aa: CATSRGGGGMGYEQYF; cdr3_nt: TGTGCCACCAGCAGAGGTGGGGGGGGCATGGGCTACGAGCAGTACTTC
d_call: -; v_call: TRBV7-2; j_call: TRBJ1-2; clone_size: -; cdr3_aa: CASSLSQGTYGYTF; cdr3_nt: TGTGCCAGCAGCCTTAGCCAGGGAACCTATGGCTACACCTTC
d_call: -; v_call: TRBV28; j_call: TRBJ1-2; clone_size: -; cdr3_aa: CASSLPRGNYGYTF; cdr3_nt: TGTGCCAGCAGTTTACCCAGGGGAAACTATGGCTACACCTTC
d_call: TRBD2; v_call: TRBV3-1/TRBV3-2; j_call: TRBJ2-1; clone_size: -; cdr3_aa: CASSQDSGRTNEQFF; cdr3_nt: TGTGCCAGCAGCCAAGATAGCGGGAGAACGAATGAGCAGTTCTTC
d_call: -; v_call: TRBV7-3; j_call: TRBJ2-5; clone_size: -; cdr3_aa: CASSLSFGETQYF; cdr3_nt: TGTGCCAGCAGCTTAAGTTTCGGGGAGACCCAGTACTTC
d_call: -; v_call: TRBV12-5; j_call: TRBJ1-1; clone_size: -; cdr3_aa: CASGLFQGMGYTEAFF; cdr3_nt: TGTGCTAGTGGTTTGTTTCAGGGGATGGGGTACACTGAAGCTTTCTTT
d_call: -; v_call: TRBV7-7; j_call: TRBJ2-6; clone_size: -; cdr3_aa: CASSPGPSGANVLTF; cdr3_nt: TGTGCCAGCAGCCCGGGACCATCTGGGGCCAACGTCCTGACTTTC
d_call: TRBD1; v_call: TRBV20-1; j_call: TRBJ1-2; clone_size: -; cdr3_aa: CSASKGQAGYTF; cdr3_nt: TGCAGTGCTAGTAAGGGACAGGCAGGCTACACCTTC
d_call: -; v_call: TRBV5-4; j_call: TRBJ1-1; clone_size: once; cdr3_aa: CASSLDGQYNWVLAFF; cdr3_nt: TGTGCCAGCAGCTTGGACGGACAGTACAACTGGGTGTTAGCTTTCTTT
d_call: -; v_call: TRBV27; j_call: TRBJ1-6; clone_size: -; cdr3_aa: CASSRTGYNSPLHF; cdr3_nt: TGTGCCAGCAGTCGGACGGGCTATAATTCACCCCTCCACTTT
d_call: TRBD1; v_call: TRBV5-6; j_call: TRBJ2-7; clone_size: -; cdr3_aa: CASSKKTGVFDEQYF; cdr3_nt: TGTGCCAGCAGCAAAAAGACAGGGGTATTCGACGAGCAGTACTTC
d_call: -; v_call: TRBV7-9; j_call: TRBJ2-7; clone_size: -; cdr3_aa: CASSWAGAYEQYF; cdr3_nt: TGTGCCAGCAGCTGGGCAGGGGCCTACGAGCAGTACTTC
d_call: -; v_call: TRBV3-1/TRBV3-2; j_call: TRBJ2-1; clone_size: -; cdr3_aa: CASSQEESGRRYNEQFF; cdr3_nt: TGTGCCAGCAGCCAAGAGGAGTCCGGTCGGAGATACAATGAGCAGTTCTTC
d_call: TRBD1; v_call: TRBV29-1; j_call: TRBJ1-1; clone_size: few; cdr3_aa: CSVNREYRGGGGEAFF; cdr3_nt: TGCAGCGTTAATAGGGAATACAGGGGAGGCGGGGGTGAAGCTTTCTTT
d_call: -; v_call: TRBV27; j_call: TRBJ2-1; clone_size: -; cdr3_aa: CASSPKEGYSYNEQFF; cdr3_nt: TGTGCCAGCAGTCCGAAGGAGGGATACTCCTACAATGAGCAGTTCTTC
d_call: -; v_call: TRBV2; j_call: TRBJ2-7; clone_size: -; cdr3_aa: CASRLVMYSYEQYF; cdr3_nt: TGTGCCAGCAGGTTGGTCATGTACTCCTACGAGCAGTACTTC
d_call: TRBD1; v_call: TRBV7-2; j_call: TRBJ1-5; clone_size: -; cdr3_aa: CASSWTGDQPQHF; cdr3_nt: TGTGCCAGCAGCTGGACAGGGGACCAGCCCCAGCATTTT
d_call: -; v_call: TRBV5-4; j_call: TRBJ2-5; clone_size: -; cdr3_aa: CASSLEETQYF; cdr3_nt: TGTGCCAGCAGCTTGGAAGAGACCCAGTACTTC
d_call: TRBD1; v_call: TRBV29-1; j_call: TRBJ1-1; clone_size: -; cdr3_aa: CSVEYRGMNTEAFF; cdr3_nt: TGCAGCGTTGAATACAGGGGGATGAACACTGAAGCTTTCTTT
d_call: -; v_call: TRBV5-5; j_call: TRBJ1-4; clone_size: -; cdr3_aa: CASSLDGGPNEKLFF; cdr3_nt: TGTGCCAGCAGCTTGGACGGGGGCCCGAATGAAAAACTGTTTTTT
d_call: TRBD1; v_call: TRBV5-1; j_call: TRBJ2-1; clone_size: -; cdr3_aa: CASSQGQGTYNEQFF; cdr3_nt: TGCGCCAGCAGCCAGGGACAGGGGACCTACAATGAGCAGTTCTTC
d_call: -; v_call: TRBV10-2; j_call: TRBJ1-3; clone_size: -; cdr3_aa: CASCKATGNTIYF; cdr3_nt: TGCGCCAGCTGTAAGGCGACTGGAAACACCATATATTTT
d_call: -; v_call: TRBV18; j_call: TRBJ1-3; clone_size: -; cdr3_aa: CASSPPGLGTSGNTIYF; cdr3_nt: TGTGCCAGCTCACCACCGGGGTTGGGGACTTCTGGAAACACCATATATTTT
d_call: -; v_call: TRBV6-5; j_call: TRBJ2-3; clone_size: -; cdr3_aa: CASSYRQIEDTQYF; cdr3_nt: TGTGCCAGCAGTTACCGACAGATTGAAGATACGCAGTATTTT
d_call: -; v_call: TRBV18; j_call: TRBJ2-5; clone_size: -; cdr3_aa: CASSPDQETQYF; cdr3_nt: TGTGCCAGCTCACCGGACCAAGAGACCCAGTACTTC
d_call: -; v_call: TRBV4-2; j_call: TRBJ1-2; clone_size: -; cdr3_aa: CASSQDGRSSNYGYTF; cdr3_nt: TGTGCCAGCAGCCAAGATGGCAGGTCTTCTAACTATGGCTACACCTTC
d_call: -; v_call: TRBV29-1; j_call: TRBJ2-3; clone_size: few; cdr3_aa: CSVGESTDTQYF; cdr3_nt: TGCAGCGTTGGGGAGAGCACAGATACGCAGTATTTT
d_call: -; v_call: TRBV5-1; j_call: TRBJ1-1; clone_size: -; cdr3_aa: CASSQGLRNTEAFF; cdr3_nt: TGCGCCAGCAGCCAGGGACTTCGGAACACTGAAGCTTTCTTT
d_call: TRBD1; v_call: TRBV19; j_call: TRBJ1-6; clone_size: few; cdr3_aa: CASSRTGDPYNSPLHF; cdr3_nt: TGTGCCAGTAGTCGGACAGGCGATCCCTATAATTCACCCCTCCACTTT
d_call: -; v_call: TRBV6-1; j_call: TRBJ1-1; clone_size: few; cdr3_aa: CASSETAAFF; cdr3_nt: TGTGCCAGCAGTGAGACAGCGGCTTTCTTT
d_call: -; v_call: TRBV7-8; j_call: TRBJ2-3; clone_size: -; cdr3_aa: CASSPSRGTDTQYF; cdr3_nt: TGTGCCAGCAGCCCGAGCCGGGGCACAGATACGCAGTATTTT
d_call: TRBD2; v_call: TRBV4-1; j_call: TRBJ2-7; clone_size: few; cdr3_aa: CASSRGTSGNNEQYF; cdr3_nt: TGCGCCAGCAGCCGAGGGACTAGCGGGAACAACGAGCAGTACTTC